These 26 T cell receptor beta chains share one sample of origin, sequenced in a study of blood T cells in healthy people across ages. A second PCR of 7 to 11 cycles used a sample-barcoded 5' primer and a J-beta primer mix. TCRdb recomputed calls from the 5' RACE reads with MiXCR, one row per CDR3 protein. Of about 1.6 million distinct CDR3 sequences in the sample, roughly 32% were seen once. The sample was blood. These receptors were obtained from a woman aged 30 to 39 in good health.

This sequence joins TRBV20-1 and TRBJ2-7; perhaps TRBD2 as D (5 bases). Germline CDR1 DFQATT, CDR2 SNEGSKA (reference sequence). This CDR3 has 15 residues. V lost 3 bases and J lost 2, with 17 bases in between. CDR3 sequence reads: CSASWVQRRTYEQYF. The CDR3, as DNA: TGCAGTGCTAGTTGGGTCCAGCGGAGGACCTACGAGCAGTACTTC.

The rearrangement links TRBV2 to TRBJ1-1, with D possibly TRBD1 on 5 matching bases. Trimming pared 6 bases from V and 5 bases from J, leaving 16 bases between. This CDR3 is 14 amino acids long. The V gene's germline CDR1 is SNHLY and CDR2 FYNNEI. The CDR3 bases are TGTGCCAGCAGCTGGGACGGGACGAGGACTGAAGCTTTCTTT. This translates into CASSWDGTRTEAFF.

The gene calls are TRBV5-6 and TRBJ2-3; 8 positions match TRBD2. Germline-derived CDR1 and CDR2 are SGHDT and YYEEEE. V was pared by 0 bases and J by 5 bases, with 8 bases of the junction left unmatched. The CDR3 loop spans 16 amino acids. The CDR3 region is CASSLGTGGPVDTQYF. CDR3 DNA: TGTGCCAGCAGCTTGGGTACGGGAGGGCCGGTAGATACGCAGTATTTT.

This clonotype was recorded only once. The CDR3 DNA is TGCGCCAGCAGCCCAGGGACGGACGGGTTAGAGACCCAGTACTTC. Encoded protein: CASSPGTDGLETQYF. The chain employs TRBV4-1 and TRBJ2-5; tentatively, D is TRBD1 or TRBD2 (5 bases each). CDR1 is MGHRA, CDR2 YSYEKL, per germline. The CDR3 spans 15 residues. The V gene lost 4 bases and the J gene lost 4 bases, with 16 bases spanning the gap.

J is TRBJ2-6 and V is TRBV4-1, with D unclear. With 1 base removed from V and 4 bases from J, the gap between germline ends came to 11 bases. From germline, CDR1 is MGHRA and CDR2 YSYEKL. The CDR3 extends over 16 amino acids. The CDR3 DNA is TGCGCCAGCAGCCAAGGATGGGGTGGAGGGGCCAACGTCCTGACTTTC. Amino acids: CASSQGWGGGANVLTF.

J is TRBJ1-6 and V is TRBV5-5; 7 nucleotides align to TRBD1. The CDR3 is made up of 16 amino acids. Germline CDR1 reads SGHKS; CDR2 reads YYEKEE (reference sequence). V lost 4 bases to trimming and J lost 8 bases; unmatched junction nucleotides: 12. CDR3 region: CASSPTPDRVDSPLHF. In nucleotides, the CDR3 is TGTGCCAGCAGCCCTACCCCAGACAGGGTGGATTCACCCCTCCACTTT.

With respect to this clonotype: A much larger clone sits a single nucleotide away, making a read error possible. V and J are TRBV7-2 and TRBJ2-6, with D uncertain. CDR1 is SGHTA and CDR2 is FQGNSA in the germline V gene. The CDR3 runs 14 residues. V was shortened by 0 bases and J by 5 bases, with 5 bases between the two germline ends. In DNA, the CDR3 is TGTACCAGCAGCTTAGCGTCTCGGGCCAACGTCCTGACTTTC. Translating gives CTSSLASRANVLTF.

The chain employs TRBV28 and TRBJ2-7, with D tentatively TRBD2 (5 bases). V was shortened by 5 bases and J by 0 bases, with 14 bases between the two germline ends. Germline CDR1 reads MDHEN; CDR2 reads SYDVKM. This CDR3 has 15 residues. The CDR3 DNA is TGTGCCAGCAGTCGGACTCTCGTCGGCTCCTACGAGCAGTACTTC. This codes for CASSRTLVGSYEQYF. The full variable domain, in which reference TRBV28 and TRBJ2-7 provide the parts outside the CDR3, is DVKVTQSSRYLVKRTGEKVFLECVQDMDHENMFWYRQDPGLGLRLIYFSYDVKMKEKGDIPEGYSVSREKKERFSLILESASTNQTSMYLCASSRTLVGSYEQYFGPGTRLTVT.

In its sample, this clonotype was seen many times. This rearrangement joins TRBV20-1 to TRBJ2-5, with D unresolved. Trimming shortened V by 3 bases and J by 5 bases, and 10 bases separated the two germline ends. This CDR3 is 12 amino acids long. Germline V gives CDR1 DFQATT, CDR2 SNEGSKA (reference sequence). This CDR3 is CSASSATETQYF. CDR3 nucleotide sequence: TGCAGTGCTAGTTCCGCAACGGAGACCCAGTACTTC.

In its sample, this clonotype was seen a few times. The chain uses TRBV20-1 and TRBJ2-1, with D unresolved. Germline values: CDR1 DFQATT, CDR2 SNEGSKA (reference sequence). The CDR3 sequence is 10 residues long. CDR3 residues: CTSSPMEQFF. DNA of the CDR3: TGCACCTCATCTCCCATGGAGCAGTTCTTC.

This clonotype has at least ten counts. The chain joins TRBV7-6 to TRBJ1-4; D is unclear. Trimming removed 5 bases at V and 10 bases at J, with 17 bases between. Germline CDR1 reads SGHVS; CDR2 reads FNYEAQ. This CDR3 has 14 residues. The chain's CDR3 is CASSPGSELGKLFF. In DNA, the CDR3 is TGTGCCAGCAGCCCGGGATCTGAGCTGGGAAAACTGTTTTTT.

Only a few counts were recorded for this clonotype. The V call is TRBV2, the J call TRBJ2-1, with a possible D match to TRBD2 (6 bases). The CDR3 runs to 15 residues. Trimming shortened V by 3 bases and J by 4 bases, and 13 bases separated the two germline ends. From germline, CDR1 is SNHLY and CDR2 FYNNEI. The DNA for the CDR3 is TGTGCCAGCAGTGAGGAAGCGGGCCCTTACAATGAGCAGTTCTTC. Amino acids: CASSEEAGPYNEQFF.

V and J are TRBV3-1 and TRBJ2-1; D is possibly TRBD2 (6 bases). Germline CDR1 and CDR2: LGHDT and YNNKEL (reference sequence). The CDR3 sequence is 15 residues long. Trimming shortened V by 3 bases and J by 7 bases, and 16 bases separated the two germline ends. CDR3 bases: TGTGCCAGCAGCCATGGACTAACGAAGGGGAATGAGCAGTTCTTC. This codes for CASSHGLTKGNEQFF.

The chain's CDR3 is CATSRDLTSPGLAHNEQFF. The CDR3 coding sequence is TGTGCCACCAGCAGAGATCTGACTTCCCCGGGACTAGCTCACAATGAGCAGTTCTTC. The chain recombines TRBV15 with TRBJ2-1; 9 bases map to TRBD2. CDR1 and CDR2 from the germline V gene are LNHNV and YYDKDF (reference sequence). There are 19 residues in the CDR3. V lost 0 bases, J lost 5 bases, and 14 bases stayed unmatched. Looking up the rest from reference TRBV15 and TRBJ2-1 gives the full variable domain: DAMVIQNPRYQVTQFGKPVTLSCSQTLNHNVMYWYQQKSSQAPKLLFHYYDKDFNNEADTPDNFQSRRPNTSFCFLDIRSPGLGDTAMYLCATSRDLTSPGLAHNEQFFGPGTRLTVL.

This chain uses TRBV2 with TRBJ2-1; 12 bases match TRBD2. From germline, CDR1 is SNHLY and CDR2 FYNNEI. This CDR3 is 15 amino acids long. V gave up 6 bases and J gave up 4 bases; unmatched junction bases: 4. CDR3: CASRLAGGRYNEQFF. The CDR3 nucleotides are TGTGCCAGCAGGCTAGCGGGAGGGAGATACAATGAGCAGTTCTTC.

The chain links TRBV5-8 to TRBJ2-1; D is perhaps TRBD2 (5 bases). From germline, CDR1 is SGHTS and CDR2 YDEGEE. V was cut by 4 bases and J by 7 bases, with 15 bases left in between. The CDR3 length is 14 residues. DNA for the CDR3: TGTGCCAGCAGCCTTTACCCAAGAGGGAATGAGCAGTTCTTC. Translating gives CASSLYPRGNEQFF.

The rearrangement joins TRBV7-3 to TRBJ2-1; D remains ambiguous. The germline V and J ends were trimmed by 4 bases and 8 bases, with 12 bases remaining between them. Germline V lookup: CDR1 SGHTA, CDR2 FQGTGA. CDR3 size: 13 residues. CDR3 nucleotides: TGTGCCAGCAGCTCCCGTATCAAGGATGAGCAGTTCTTC. Its translation is CASSSRIKDEQFF.

In this sample, this clonotype turned up many times. The chain carries TRBV4-1 and TRBJ2-3; no clear D gene. The germline V gene encodes CDR1 MGHRA and CDR2 YSYEKL. V was pared by 4 bases and J by 0 bases, with 14 bases between. The CDR3 runs 16 residues. CDR3 loop: CASSPTLLQSTDTQYF. In nucleotides, the CDR3 is TGCGCCAGCAGCCCGACTCTTCTACAAAGCACAGATACGCAGTATTTT.

This clonotype was detected ten times or more. V is TRBV4-1 and J is TRBJ2-7; D is uncertain. With 0 bases removed from V and 2 bases from J, the gap between germline ends came to 17 bases. Germline V CDR1 and CDR2: MGHRA, YSYEKL. The CDR3 is made up of 17 amino acids. CDR3 bases: TGCGCCAGCAGCCAAGATGTAACCATAGAAGTCGCCTACGAGCAGTACTTC. This translates into CASSQDVTIEVAYEQYF.

In its sample, this clonotype was seen a few times. This sequence joins TRBV20-1 and TRBJ2-1; D gene ambiguous. Germline V lookup: CDR1 DFQATT, CDR2 SNEGSKA (reference sequence). The CDR3 covers 13 residues. V was clipped by 2 bases and J by 9 bases, with 14 bases between them. The CDR3 loop reads CSARITPGSEQFF. In nucleotides, the CDR3 is TGCAGTGCTAGAATTACCCCAGGTAGTGAGCAGTTCTTC.

This clonotype was recorded only once. This sequence joins TRBV7-9 and TRBJ2-2; 9 positions match TRBD2. The CDR3 runs 15 residues. The trim removed 4 bases at V and 6 bases at J, leaving 6 bases unmatched. CDR1 and CDR2 from the germline V gene are SEHNR and FQNEAQ (reference sequence). CDR3 DNA: TGTGCCAGCAGCTCCAAGCGGGGGGCGGCCGGGGAGCTGTTTTTT. Its translation is CASSSKRGAAGELFF.

This clonotype was recorded a few times. The chain recombines TRBV12-3 or TRBV12-4 with TRBJ2-1; TRBD1 matches 9 bases. The junction had 7 bases not matched to a gene; V was cut back by 7 bases and J by 9 bases. This CDR3 has 13 residues. CDR3 in amino acids: CASNRDRAGEQFF. In DNA, the CDR3 is TGTGCCAGCAATCGGGACAGGGCGGGTGAGCAGTTCTTC.

V usage is TRBV20-1 and J usage is TRBJ2-3; 8 bases align to TRBD2. The CDR3 loop spans 12 amino acids. CDR1 and CDR2 from the germline V gene are DFQATT and SNEGSKA (reference sequence). This chain's CDR3 is CSGGGRGDTQYF. The DNA of the CDR3 is TGCAGCGGGGGGGGCCGGGGAGATACGCAGTATTTT.

The table lists this clonotype with many counts. The chain is built from TRBV30 and TRBJ1-1, with D possibly matching TRBD1 (5 bases). Trimming shortened V by 5 bases and J by 1 base, and 8 bases separated the two germline ends. Germline CDR1 and CDR2: GTSNPN and SVGIG (reference sequence). The CDR3 has 12 residues. This CDR3 is CAWGDGNTEAFF. The CDR3 region has the DNA TGTGCCTGGGGGGACGGGAACACTGAAGCTTTCTTT.

The chain recombines TRBV6-1 with TRBJ1-5; 7 nucleotides line up with TRBD1. The ends lost 8 bases at V and 4 bases at J; junction bases unmatched: 5. The CDR3 has 13 amino acids. Germline V gene data show CDR1 as MNHNS and CDR2 as SASEGT. CDR3 residues: CASGTVENQPQHF. CDR3 nucleotides: TGTGCCAGCGGGACAGTTGAGAATCAGCCCCAGCATTTT.

The table lists this clonotype with a few counts. The chain recombines TRBV6-1 with TRBJ1-1; D is unclear. The length of the CDR3 is 14 residues. V was shortened by 7 bases and J by 5 bases, with 17 bases between the two germline ends. Germline V gene data show CDR1 as MNHNS and CDR2 as SASEGT. Here the CDR3 reads CASTFQTGWTEAFF. Here the CDR3 DNA reads TGTGCCAGCACCTTCCAGACGGGGTGGACTGAAGCTTTCTTT.